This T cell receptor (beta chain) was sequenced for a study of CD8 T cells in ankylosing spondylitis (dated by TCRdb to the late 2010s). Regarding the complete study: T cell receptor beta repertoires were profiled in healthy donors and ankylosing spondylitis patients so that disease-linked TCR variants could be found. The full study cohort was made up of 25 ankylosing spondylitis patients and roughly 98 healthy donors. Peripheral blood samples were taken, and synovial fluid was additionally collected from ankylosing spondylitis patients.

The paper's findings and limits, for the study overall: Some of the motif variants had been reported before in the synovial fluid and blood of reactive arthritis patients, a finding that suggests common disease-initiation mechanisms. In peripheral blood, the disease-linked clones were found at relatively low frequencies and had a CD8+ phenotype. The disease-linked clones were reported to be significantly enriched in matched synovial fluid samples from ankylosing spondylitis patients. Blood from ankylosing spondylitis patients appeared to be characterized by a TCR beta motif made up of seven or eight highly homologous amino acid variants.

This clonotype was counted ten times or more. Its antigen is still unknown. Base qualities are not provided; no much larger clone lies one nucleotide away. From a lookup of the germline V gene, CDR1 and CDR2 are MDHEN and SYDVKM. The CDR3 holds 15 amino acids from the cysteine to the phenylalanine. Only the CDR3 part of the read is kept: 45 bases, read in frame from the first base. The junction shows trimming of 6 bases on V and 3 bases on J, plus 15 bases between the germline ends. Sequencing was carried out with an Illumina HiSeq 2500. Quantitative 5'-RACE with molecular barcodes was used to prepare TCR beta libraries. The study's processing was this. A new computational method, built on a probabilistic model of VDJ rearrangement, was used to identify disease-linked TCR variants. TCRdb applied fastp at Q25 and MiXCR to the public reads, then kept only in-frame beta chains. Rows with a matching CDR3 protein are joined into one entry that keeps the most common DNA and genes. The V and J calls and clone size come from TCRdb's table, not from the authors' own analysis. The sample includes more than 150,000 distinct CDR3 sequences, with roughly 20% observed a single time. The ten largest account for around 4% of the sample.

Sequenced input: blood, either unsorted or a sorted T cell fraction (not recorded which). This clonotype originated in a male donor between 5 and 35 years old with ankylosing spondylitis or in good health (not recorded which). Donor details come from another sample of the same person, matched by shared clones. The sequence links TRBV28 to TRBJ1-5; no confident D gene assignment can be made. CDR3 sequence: CASRESLASNQPQHF. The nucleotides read TGTGCCAGCAGGGAAAGTCTGGCCTCCAATCAGCCCCAGCATTTT.